Listed below are T cell receptor beta chains from one sample, sequenced in a study of CD8+ T cells in alopecia areata. The data were produced by immunoSEQ multiplex PCR, yet TCRdb's version contains in-frame clones alone and is incomplete. The repertoire consists of 200,000 to 250,000 clones, with around 62% occurring once and the leading ten covering roughly 0.47%. The sequences come from CD4+ T cells sorted from blood, collected at week 0. These receptors came from a human donor with alopecia areata. Both conserved end residues are part of each CDR3. The order of the fields is clone size, D gene, J gene, V gene, CDR3 DNA, CDR3 protein. D genes are given only for firm matches. The size field is filled for only some rows; it gives once, few, many or a size class.

. . TRBJ2-7 TRBV2 TGTGCCAGCAGAGGGTTCGCCTACGAGCAGTACTTC CASRGFAYEQYF
. . TRBJ1-1 TRBV6-1 TGTGCCAGCAGTGAAAGAGGGACTGAAGCTTTCTTT CASSERGTEAFF
. . TRBJ1-2 TRBV6-5 TGTGCCAGCAGGGCGGAAGCTAACTATGGCTACACCTTC CASRAEANYGYTF
. . TRBJ2-7 TRBV9 TGTGCCAGCAGCGTGGGCGGACTGGCCGGTTTGGACGAGCAGTACTTC CASSVGGLAGLDEQYF
. . TRBJ2-3 TRBV5-1 TGCGCCAGCAGCTTCGCCAGGGGAGGCACAGATACGCAGTATTTT CASSFARGGTDTQYF
. . TRBJ2-2 TRBV30 TGTGCCTGGAGTGTACAGTTCACCGGGGAGCTGTTTTTT CAWSVQFTGELFF
once . TRBJ2-1 TRBV7-9 TGTGCCAGCAGTCCGGGGAGGGGGCTCTACAATGAGCAGTTCTTC CASSPGRGLYNEQFF
. . TRBJ2-6 TRBV15 TGTGCCACCAGCAGAGATGGCAGGTGGGGTAGATCTGGGGCCAACGTCCTGACTTTC CATSRDGRWGRSGANVLTF
. . TRBJ1-2 TRBV30 TGTGCCTGGGCCCCCGGAATTAACTATGGCTACACCTTC CAWAPGINYGYTF
. . TRBJ2-7 TRBV4-1 TGCGCCAGCAGCCAAGGGTTAGCCGCGACCTACGAGCAGTACTTC CASSQGLAATYEQYF
once . TRBJ2-3 TRBV9 TGTGCCAGCAGCGTGACCCTCAGCACAGATACGCAGTATTTT CASSVTLSTDTQYF
. . TRBJ2-7 TRBV30 TGTGCCTGGAGTCGGGGGGCGATCTACGAGCAGTACTTC CAWSRGAIYEQYF
few TRBD1 TRBJ1-2 TRBV7-2 TGTGCCAGCAGCCCAGGACAGGGACCATATGGCTACACCTTC CASSPGQGPYGYTF
. . TRBJ2-7 TRBV10-3 TGTGCCATCAGTGTAAACAGTGAAGAGCAGTACTTC CAISVNSEEQYF
few . TRBJ1-1 TRBV4-2 TGTGCCAGCAGCCAAGATATGGGGGGTGAAGCTTTCTTT CASSQDMGGEAFF
few TRBD1 TRBJ1-2 TRBV7-2 TGTGCCAGCAGCTTAGCGAAGGGACAGGGACACGGCTACACCTTC CASSLAKGQGHGYTF
. . TRBJ1-1 TRBV30 TGTGCCTGGAGTCGCCCCTCCTGGGGCACTGAAGCTTTCTTT CAWSRPSWGTEAFF
. TRBD1 TRBJ1-6 TRBV7-9 TGTGCCAGCAGCTCGGGACAGAATAATTCACCCCTCCACTTT CASSSGQNNSPLHF
. . TRBJ1-2 TRBV29-1 TGCAGCGTTGAAGCAGGGGCAGGCTACACCTTC CSVEAGAGYTF
few . TRBJ1-2 TRBV30 TGTGCCTGGAGTGTAATTCCAGGGGATGGCTACACCTTC CAWSVIPGDGYTF
few TRBD2 TRBJ2-1 TRBV7-9 TGTGCCAGCAGCTTAGTAGCGGGGGGCTACAATGAGCAGTTCTTC CASSLVAGGYNEQFF
few . TRBJ1-1 TRBV12-5 TGTGCTAGTGGTCCATTCCGGGGCAGGGACACTGAAGCTTTCTTT CASGPFRGRDTEAFF
few . TRBJ2-7 TRBV29-1 TGCAGCGTTGAAGACCTAGGGGGTGGGGACGTTTCCTACGAGCAGTACTTC CSVEDLGGGDVSYEQYF
. TRBD2 TRBJ2-3 TRBV5-4 TGTGCCAGCAGCTTGGGGGGAGGGCCTGTAGATACGCAGTATTTT CASSLGGGPVDTQYF
. . TRBJ2-2 TRBV5-1 TGCGCCAGCAGCTTGGCTCCACCGGGGGTAGCGGTTCAGACCGGGGAGCTGTTTTTT CASSLAPPGVAVQTGELFF
. TRBD2 TRBJ2-7 TRBV7-3 TGTGCCAGCAGTTTAGCGGGAGGGAAGGACGAGCAGTACTTC CASSLAGGKDEQYF
. TRBD1 TRBJ2-2 TRBV5-1 TGCGCCAGCAGCTTACCCCCCGGGACAGGGAACACCGGGGAGCTGTTTTTT CASSLPPGTGNTGELFF
. . TRBJ2-5 TRBV5-1 TGCGCCAGCAGCTTGAAAGGGACCCAGTACTTC CASSLKGTQYF
. . TRBJ2-7 TRBV29-1 TGCAGCACTGAGGGGGAAGGGGGCGAGCAGTACTTC CSTEGEGGEQYF
many . TRBJ1-2 TRBV29-1 TGCAGCGTTGAATACGTGGGGCTTGATGGCTACACCTTC CSVEYVGLDGYTF
. . TRBJ2-2 TRBV27 TGTGCCAGCAGTTCCCGACGGGCAACCGCCTTGAACACCGGGGAGCTGTTTTTT CASSSRRATALNTGELFF
few . TRBJ2-7 TRBV5-5 TGTGCCAGCAGCTTCGCTGGCGAGCAGTACTTC CASSFAGEQYF
. . TRBJ2-3 TRBV4-1 TGCGCCAGCAGCCAAATAGTCTCCTTCGGCTCTAGCACAGATACGCAGTATTTT CASSQIVSFGSSTDTQYF
. TRBD2 TRBJ2-3 TRBV9 TGTGCCAGCAGCGTGACGGGAGGGAACACAGATACGCAGTATTTT CASSVTGGNTDTQYF
few . TRBJ2-6 TRBV29-1 . CSVVLGQGTFGANVLTF
. . TRBJ1-1 TRBV2 TGTGCCAGCAATAACATCCCGAACACTGAAGCTTTCTTT CASNNIPNTEAFF
many TRBD1 TRBJ2-5 TRBV27 TGTGCCAGCAGTTCGAAACCCGGGACAGGGGGAGAGACCCAGTACTTC CASSSKPGTGGETQYF
few . TRBJ2-1 TRBV7-8 TGTGCCAGCAGCTTAGTTTCAGGATACAATGAGCAGTTCTTC CASSLVSGYNEQFF
few TRBD1 TRBJ1-1 TRBV25-1 TGTGCCAGCAGACACAGGGGGCTATCGACTGAAGCTTTCTTT CASRHRGLSTEAFF
once . TRBJ2-7 TRBV4-2 TGTGCCAGCAGCCAAGATCGTGGCGAGCAGTACTTC CASSQDRGEQYF
. . TRBJ1-1 TRBV30 TGTGCCTGGAGTGTAAACAGGAACACTGAAGCTTTCTTT CAWSVNRNTEAFF
once . TRBJ2-3 TRBV2 TGTGCCAGCCGACTGGAAAGTACGCAGTATTTT CASRLESTQYF
. . TRBJ1-2 TRBV4-1 TGCGCCAGCAGCCAGGGGGTTTACGGCTACACCTTC CASSQGVYGYTF
few . TRBJ2-5 TRBV19 TGTGCCAGTAGTATCACACCTTACCAAGAGACCCAGTACTTC CASSITPYQETQYF
few TRBD1 TRBJ1-1 TRBV11-2 TGTGCCAGCAGCTTAGCATCAGGGGGCACTGAAGCTTTCTTT CASSLASGGTEAFF
. TRBD2 TRBJ2-2 TRBV7-6 TGTGCCAGCAGCTTTAGAGCGGGGGCCGCTAACACCGGGGAGCTGTTTTTT CASSFRAGAANTGELFF
. . TRBJ1-2 TRBV7-6 TGTGCCAGCAGCCCCCAGATAACCTATGGCTACACCTTC CASSPQITYGYTF
. . TRBJ2-7 TRBV9 TGTGCCAGCAGCGTACAGGAGTCCGCTTACGAGCAGTACTTC CASSVQESAYEQYF
. . TRBJ1-1 TRBV5-1 TGCGCCAGCAGCTTGGATCAGGTGAACACTGAAGCTTTCTTT CASSLDQVNTEAFF
. TRBD1 TRBJ1-6 TRBV6-5 TGTGCCAGCAAGTGGGACAGATTCTATAATTCACCCCTCCACTTT CASKWDRFYNSPLHF